The rows below give T cell receptor beta chains drawn from one sample of a study of metastatic and nonmetastatic thyroid tumors. MiXCR re-clonotyped the PCR reads for TCRdb. The sample carries 30,000 to 45,000 clones, about 20% recorded once. Sample: blood. The receptors stem from a female donor with papillary thyroid cancer or a benign thyroid nodule (not recorded which). Some clones in this sample may be carry-over from other donors' samples. CDR3s include the opening cysteine and the closing phenylalanine or tryptophan. The order of the fields is V gene, CDR3 length, clone size, J gene, D gene, CDR3 protein, CDR3 DNA. The D gene is left open where the match is weak. Clone size is stated in some rows and not others, as once, few, many or a class when expanded.

>TRBV10-1|15|few|TRBJ2-3|TRBD2
CASSTLAGAADTQYF
TGCGCCAGCAGCACTCTAGCGGGAGCCGCAGATACGCAGTATTTT
>TRBV19|13|-|TRBJ1-5|-
CASTLGSNQPQHF
TGTGCCAGTACCCTTGGTAGCAATCAGCCCCAGCATTTT
>TRBV12-3/TRBV12-4|16|many|TRBJ2-4|-
CASSWPIDREENIQYF
TGTGCCAGCAGTTGGCCCATCGACAGGGAGGAGAACATTCAGTACTTC
>TRBV10-3|15|few|TRBJ2-5|-
CAISESIRRQETQYF
TGTGCCATCAGTGAGTCAATACGGCGGCAAGAGACCCAGTACTTC
>TRBV11-3|16|many|TRBJ2-3|-
CASSPGGVASTDTQYF
TGTGCCAGCAGCCCTGGCGGGGTCGCTAGCACAGATACGCAGTATTTT
>TRBV5-1|17|-|TRBJ2-1|TRBD2
CASSLDRTSGARSEQFF
TGCGCCAGCAGCTTGGATAGGACTAGCGGAGCCAGGAGTGAGCAGTTCTTC
>TRBV15|16|many|TRBJ2-3|-
CATSRDLGLRKDTQYF
TGTGCCACCAGCAGAGACCTAGGGCTTCGTAAAGATACGCAGTATTTT
>TRBV19|14|-|TRBJ2-7|TRBD2
CSSSISPSRGEQYF
TGTTCCAGTAGTATTTCCCCGTCGCGGGGGGAGCAGTACTTC
>TRBV6-1|13|few|TRBJ2-5|-
CASRRTDQETQYF
TGTGCCAGCAGGAGGACAGACCAAGAGACCCAGTACTTC
>TRBV2|14|-|TRBJ2-2|-
CASKQELTTGELFF
TGTGCCAGCAAGCAAGAACTTACCACCGGGGAGCTGTTTTTT
>TRBV6-4|16|few|TRBJ2-3|-
CASSEGGSSHTDKQYF
TGTGCCAGCAGCGAGGGGGGCTCTTCACATACAGATAAGCAGTATTTT
>TRBV6-2/TRBV6-3|12|-|TRBJ2-7|-
CASSYNTYEQYF
TGTGCCAGCAGTTATAATACCTACGAGCAGTACTTC
>TRBV5-1|15|-|TRBJ2-7|TRBD1
CASSLGGQARDEQYF
TGCGCCAGCAGCTTGGGGGGACAGGCAAGAGACGAGCAGTACTTC
>TRBV2|11|-|TRBJ2-1|-
CASRAYNEQFF
TGTGCCAGCCGTGCCTACAATGAGCAGTTCTTC
>TRBV27|14|medium-sized|TRBJ2-7|-
CASSFSYFYYEQYF
TGTGCCAGCAGTTTCTCCTACTTCTACTACGAGCAGTACTTC
>TRBV6-1|12|few|TRBJ1-1|-
CASRQANTEAFF
TGCGCCAGCAGACAGGCTAACACTGAAGCTTTCTTT
>TRBV15|16|-|TRBJ2-1|TRBD2
CATSRELAGGPNEQFF
TGTGCCACCAGCCGTGAACTAGCGGGAGGGCCCAATGAGCAGTTCTTC
>TRBV27|15|few|TRBJ2-1|-
CASSDRSDGGNEQFF
TGTGCCAGCAGTGACCGGTCAGACGGGGGCAATGAGCAGTTCTTC
>TRBV6-1|13|-|TRBJ1-1|-
CAISSKGTTEAFF
TGTGCCATCAGCTCGAAGGGGACCACTGAAGCTTTCTTT
>TRBV11-1|15|-|TRBJ2-1|-
CASSLSEGPYNEQFF
TGTGCCAGCAGCTTATCTGAGGGCCCTTACAATGAGCAGTTCTTC
>TRBV30|11|many|TRBJ2-3|-
CAWNLADTQYF
TGTGCCTGGAATCTCGCAGATACGCAGTATTTT
>TRBV25-1|14|few|TRBJ2-7|-
CASSESGSSSEQYF
TGTGCCAGCAGTGAATCAGGGAGTTCGAGCGAGCAGTACTTC
>TRBV10-1|13|many|TRBJ1-1|-
CASSDQGPTEAFF
TGCGCCAGCAGTGATCAGGGGCCTACTGAAGCTTTCTTT
>TRBV7-2|14|-|TRBJ2-7|-
CASSGTAGLGEQYF
TGTGCCAGCAGCGGGACCGCAGGGTTGGGCGAGCAGTACTTC
>TRBV7-6|17|-|TRBJ2-1|TRBD2
CASSTFSGRAEPNEQFF
TGTGCCAGCAGCACCTTTAGCGGGAGGGCAGAGCCCAATGAGCAGTTCTTC
>TRBV12-3/TRBV12-4|12|few|TRBJ2-7|TRBD2
CASSWGGGEQYF
TGTGCCAGCAGTTGGGGGGGAGGCGAGCAGTACTTC
>TRBV20-1|12|-|TRBJ1-2|-
CSATPTVRGYTF
TGCAGTGCTACCCCGACGGTCCGTGGCTACACCTTC